The next 8 T cell receptor beta chains were all read from a single sample in a study of a mutant IDH1 vaccine in newly diagnosed glioma. The data were produced by immunoSEQ multiplex PCR, yet TCRdb's version contains in-frame clones alone and is incomplete. The sample includes tens of thousands of clones, around 73% of them seen just once. As to time point: week 11, during vaccination. In the vaccine, a single dose held 300 ug of the mutant IDH1 20-mer peptide, along with topical imiquimod. Their antigens are not known. The source material was PBMCs, sampled from a glioma patient whose treatment included an IDH1 peptide vaccine. These receptors were obtained from a young woman with glioma.

The rearrangement joins TRBV23-1 to TRBJ1-4, with D unresolved. TRBV23-1 is an ORF; its function is uncertain. V lost 6 bases and J 3 bases, leaving 26 bases between the germline ends. The CDR3 loop spans 19 amino acids. Written as DNA, the CDR3 is TGCGCCAGCAGACTAGATGGACGGTGGACTATGTCGGCTAATGAAAAACTGTTTTTT. Translating it yields CASRLDGRWTMSANEKLFF.

This clone was seen once. Here the CDR3 reads CAWSVGGAETQYF. The CDR3 bases are TGTGCCTGGAGTGTAGGAGGAGCAGAGACCCAGTACTTC. The chain recombines TRBV30 with TRBJ2-5, with D perhaps TRBD2 (5 bases). There are 13 residues in the CDR3. Trimming left V 0 bases short and J 4 bases short, with 9 bases between. Germline V gives CDR1 GTSNPN, CDR2 SVGIG (reference sequence).

This chain links TRBV29-1 with TRBJ1-5, with TRBD1 as a possible D gene (5 bases). CDR1 is SQVTM and CDR2 is ANQGSEA in the germline V gene. This CDR3 is built from 14 residues. V was clipped by 4 bases and J by 1 base, with 11 bases between them. Here the CDR3 reads CSVGRGRSNQPQHF. CDR3 DNA sequence: TGCAGCGTTGGGAGGGGCAGGAGCAATCAGCCCCAGCATTTT. Supplemented by reference TRBV29-1 and TRBJ1-5, the full variable domain reads SAVISQKPSRDICQRGTSLTIQCQVDSQVTMMFWYRQQPGQSLTLIATANQGSEATYESGFVIDKFPISRPNLTFSTLTVSNMSPEDSSIYLCSVGRGRSNQPQHFGDGTRLSIL.

The chain recombines TRBV5-6 with TRBJ1-2, with D possibly matching TRBD1 (5 bases). The germline V gene has CDR1 SGHDT and CDR2 YYEEEE. CDR3 size: 15 residues. Deletions cut 2 bases from V and 6 bases from J, with 17 bases between. The CDR3 is CASSFLGRSGDGYTF. The CDR3 nucleotides are TGTGCCAGCAGCTTTCTAGGACGGTCGGGGGATGGCTACACCTTC. Combining the CDR3 with reference TRBV5-6 and TRBJ1-2 gives the whole variable domain DAGVTQSPTHLIKTRGQQVTLRCSPKSGHDTVSWYQQALGQGPQFIFQYYEEEERQRGNFPDRFSGHQFPNYSSELNVNALLLGDSALYLCASSFLGRSGDGYTFGSGTRLTVV.

The gene calls are TRBV19 and TRBJ1-2; 8 nucleotides match TRBD1. The CDR3 runs 18 residues. Germline V gives CDR1 LNHDA, CDR2 SQIVND (reference sequence). Trimming took 0 bases from V and 3 from J; bases not matched to a gene: 12. CDR3 region: CASSIDAANGQGDYGYTF. The DNA for the CDR3 is TGTGCCAGTAGTATAGACGCAGCCAACGGACAGGGAGACTATGGCTACACCTTC.

The genes are TRBV28 and TRBJ2-7; no clear D. CDR3 length equals 14 residues. Per the germline V gene, CDR1 is MDHEN and CDR2 is SYDVKM. Trimming left V 3 bases short and J 7 bases short, with 16 bases between. The CDR3, as DNA: TGTGCCAGCAGTTTCACAGCTTCCCCTCTGGAGCAGTACTTC. Protein product: CASSFTASPLEQYF.

This chain connects TRBV28 to TRBJ2-2; D may be TRBD1 (5 bases). Trimming took 3 bases from V and 4 from J, leaving 9 bases between them. From germline, CDR1 is MDHEN and CDR2 SYDVKM. The CDR3 consists of 14 residues. The CDR3 nucleotides read TGTGCCAGCAGTTTGGCAGGGCCCACCGGGGAGCTGTTTTTT. Its protein is CASSLAGPTGELFF.

V and J are TRBV25-1 and TRBJ2-1; perhaps TRBD2 as D (5 bases). The germline V and J ends were trimmed by 6 bases and 10 bases, with 16 bases remaining between them. Looked up from germline, CDR1 is MGHDK and CDR2 is SYGVNS. This CDR3 has 13 residues. CDR3 sequence (DNA): TGTGCCAGCAGATTACTAGGTGTCGGCGAGCAGTTCTTC. Residues: CASRLLGVGEQFF.